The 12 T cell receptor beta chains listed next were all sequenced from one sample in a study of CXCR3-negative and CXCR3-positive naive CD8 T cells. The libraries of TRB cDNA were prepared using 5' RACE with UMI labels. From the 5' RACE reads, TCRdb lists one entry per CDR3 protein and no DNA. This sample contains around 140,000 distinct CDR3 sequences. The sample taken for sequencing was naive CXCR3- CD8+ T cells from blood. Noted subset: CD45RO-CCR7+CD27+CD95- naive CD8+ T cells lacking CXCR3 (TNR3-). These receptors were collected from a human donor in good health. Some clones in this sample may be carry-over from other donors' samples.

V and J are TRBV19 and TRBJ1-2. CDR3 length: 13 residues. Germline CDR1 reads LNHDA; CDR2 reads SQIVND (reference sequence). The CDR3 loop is CASSPSTGYGYTF.

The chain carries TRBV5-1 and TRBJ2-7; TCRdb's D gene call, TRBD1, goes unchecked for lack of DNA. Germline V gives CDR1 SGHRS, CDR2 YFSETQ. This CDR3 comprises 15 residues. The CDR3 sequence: CASSPGGRSTYEQYF. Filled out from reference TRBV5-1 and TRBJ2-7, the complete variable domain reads KAGVTQTPRYLIKTRGQQVTLSCSPISGHRSVSWYQQTPGQGLQFLFEYFSETQRNKGNFPGRFSGRQFSNSRSEMNVSTLELGDSALYLCASSPGGRSTYEQYFGPGTRLTVT.

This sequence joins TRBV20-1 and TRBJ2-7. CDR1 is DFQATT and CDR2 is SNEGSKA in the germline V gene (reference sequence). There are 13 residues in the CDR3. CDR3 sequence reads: CSASTGRYYEQYF.

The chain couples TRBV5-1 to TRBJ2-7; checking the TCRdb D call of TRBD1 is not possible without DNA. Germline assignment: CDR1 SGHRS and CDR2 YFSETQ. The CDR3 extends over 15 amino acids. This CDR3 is CASSGGTGAGYEQYF.

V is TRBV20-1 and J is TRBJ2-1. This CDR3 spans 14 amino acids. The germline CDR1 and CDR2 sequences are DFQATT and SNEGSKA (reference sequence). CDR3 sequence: CSARDEVVGNEQFF.

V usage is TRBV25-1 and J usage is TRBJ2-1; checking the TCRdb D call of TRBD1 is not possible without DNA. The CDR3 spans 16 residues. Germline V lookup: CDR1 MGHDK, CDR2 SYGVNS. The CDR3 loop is CASSEWGGTTNNEQFF.

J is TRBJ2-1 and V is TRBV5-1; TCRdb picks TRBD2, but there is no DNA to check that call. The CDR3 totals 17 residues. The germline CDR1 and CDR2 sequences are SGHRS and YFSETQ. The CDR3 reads CASSLGRMGLAGLEQFF.

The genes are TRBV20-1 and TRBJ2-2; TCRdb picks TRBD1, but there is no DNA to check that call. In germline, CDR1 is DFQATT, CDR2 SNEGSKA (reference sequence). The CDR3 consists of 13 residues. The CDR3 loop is CSARPGGTGELFF.

This CDR3 reads CASSYVLGDEQYF. The rearrangement joins TRBV6-2 or TRBV6-3 to TRBJ2-7; TCRdb picks TRBD1, but there is no DNA to check that call. This CDR3 contains 13 residues. CDR1 and CDR2 (germline): MNHEY, SVGEGT.

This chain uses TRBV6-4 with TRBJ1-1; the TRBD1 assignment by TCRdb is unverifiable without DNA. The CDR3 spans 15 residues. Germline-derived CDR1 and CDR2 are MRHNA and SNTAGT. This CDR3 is CASSPTGTSNTEAFF.

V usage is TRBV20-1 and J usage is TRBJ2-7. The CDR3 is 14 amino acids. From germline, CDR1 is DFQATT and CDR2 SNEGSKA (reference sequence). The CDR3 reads CSATETGSSYEQYF.

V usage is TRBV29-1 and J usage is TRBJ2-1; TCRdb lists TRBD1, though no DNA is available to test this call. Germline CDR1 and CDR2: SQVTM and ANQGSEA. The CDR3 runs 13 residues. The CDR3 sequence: CSALTGASNEQFF.